The clone carrying this T cell receptor beta chain showed up many times. The target antigen is unknown. Each CDR3 protein is one row after TCRdb ran MiXCR on the 5' RACE reads. The sample gives about 35,000 distinct CDR3 sequences, 3% of which show up once; 2.8% is in the top ten. The entry originates in a study of CD8 T cells in ankylosing spondylitis. Findings of the study overall: There was a TCR beta motif, made of eight highly homologous variants, that appeared characteristic of ankylosing spondylitis blood.

Trimming left V 0 bases short and J 4 bases short, with 13 bases between. The CDR3 spans 16 residues. Germline V lookup: CDR1 SGDLS, CDR2 YYNGEE. The source of this sequence is a male donor with ankylosing spondylitis or in good health (not recorded which). The chain couples TRBV9 to TRBJ2-2; weak D call: TRBD1 (7 bases). The sample consisted of blood, either unsorted or a sorted T cell fraction (not recorded which). CDR3 region: CASSVVTGRGTGELFF. CDR3 coding DNA: TGTGCCAGCAGCGTAGTGACAGGGCGGGGCACCGGGGAGCTGTTTTTT.